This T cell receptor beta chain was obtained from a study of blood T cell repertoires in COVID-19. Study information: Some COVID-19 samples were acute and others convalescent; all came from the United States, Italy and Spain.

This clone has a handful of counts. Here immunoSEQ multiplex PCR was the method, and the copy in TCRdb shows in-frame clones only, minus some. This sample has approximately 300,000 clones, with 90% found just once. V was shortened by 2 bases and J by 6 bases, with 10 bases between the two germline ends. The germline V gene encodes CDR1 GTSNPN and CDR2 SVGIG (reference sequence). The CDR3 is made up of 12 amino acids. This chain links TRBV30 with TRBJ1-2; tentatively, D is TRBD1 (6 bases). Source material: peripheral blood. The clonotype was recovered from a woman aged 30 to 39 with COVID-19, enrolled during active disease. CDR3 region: CAWSQGNDGYTF. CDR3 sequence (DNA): TGTGCCTGGAGTCAGGGGAACGATGGCTACACCTTC.